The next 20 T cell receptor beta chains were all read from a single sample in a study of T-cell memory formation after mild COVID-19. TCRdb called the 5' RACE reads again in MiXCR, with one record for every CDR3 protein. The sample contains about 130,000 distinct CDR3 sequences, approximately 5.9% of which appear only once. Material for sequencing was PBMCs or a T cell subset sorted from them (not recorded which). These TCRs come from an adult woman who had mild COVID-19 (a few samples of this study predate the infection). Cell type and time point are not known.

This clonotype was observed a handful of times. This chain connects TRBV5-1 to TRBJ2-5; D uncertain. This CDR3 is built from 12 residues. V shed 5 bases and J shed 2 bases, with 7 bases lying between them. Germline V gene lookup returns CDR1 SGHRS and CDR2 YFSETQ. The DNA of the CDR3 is TGCGCCAGCAGAGGGTCACAAGAGACCCAGTACTTC. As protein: CASRGSQETQYF.

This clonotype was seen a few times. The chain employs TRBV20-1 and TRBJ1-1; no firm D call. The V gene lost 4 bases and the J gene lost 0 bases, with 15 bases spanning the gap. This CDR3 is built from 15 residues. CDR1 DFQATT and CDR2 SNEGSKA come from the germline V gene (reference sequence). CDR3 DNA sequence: TGCAGTGCTATCCCGCGGGTAGGGATGAACACTGAAGCTTTCTTT. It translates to CSAIPRVGMNTEAFF.

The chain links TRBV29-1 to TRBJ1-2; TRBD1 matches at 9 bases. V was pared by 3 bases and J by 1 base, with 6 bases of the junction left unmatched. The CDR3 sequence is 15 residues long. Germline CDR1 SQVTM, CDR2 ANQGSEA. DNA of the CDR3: TGCAGCGTTGACTCCGGGACAGGGCTTAACTATGGCTACACCTTC. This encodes CSVDSGTGLNYGYTF.

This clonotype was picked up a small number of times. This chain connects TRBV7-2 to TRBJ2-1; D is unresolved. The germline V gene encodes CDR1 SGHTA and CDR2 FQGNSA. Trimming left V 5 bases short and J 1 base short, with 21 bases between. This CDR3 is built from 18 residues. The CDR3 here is CASSVKVKVPSSYNEQFF. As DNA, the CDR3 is TGTGCCAGCAGCGTAAAGGTTAAGGTTCCGAGTTCCTACAATGAGCAGTTCTTC.

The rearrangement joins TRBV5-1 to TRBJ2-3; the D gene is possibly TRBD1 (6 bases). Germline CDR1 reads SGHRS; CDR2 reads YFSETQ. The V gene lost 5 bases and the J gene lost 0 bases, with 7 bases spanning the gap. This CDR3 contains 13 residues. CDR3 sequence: CASRQGSTDTQYF. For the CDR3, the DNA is TGCGCCAGCAGACAGGGAAGCACAGATACGCAGTATTTT.

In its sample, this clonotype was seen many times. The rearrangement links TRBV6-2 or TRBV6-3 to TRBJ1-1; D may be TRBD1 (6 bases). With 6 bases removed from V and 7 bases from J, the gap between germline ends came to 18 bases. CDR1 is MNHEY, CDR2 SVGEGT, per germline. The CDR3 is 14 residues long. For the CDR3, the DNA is TGTGCCAGCAGGCCTCCACAGGGCCGGATTGAAGCTTTCTTT. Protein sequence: CASRPPQGRIEAFF.

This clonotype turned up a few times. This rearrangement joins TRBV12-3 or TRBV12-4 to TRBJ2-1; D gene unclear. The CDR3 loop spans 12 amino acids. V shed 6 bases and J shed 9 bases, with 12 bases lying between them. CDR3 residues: CASSPHNGEQFF. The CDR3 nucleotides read TGTGCCAGCAGCCCCCACAATGGTGAGCAGTTCTTC.

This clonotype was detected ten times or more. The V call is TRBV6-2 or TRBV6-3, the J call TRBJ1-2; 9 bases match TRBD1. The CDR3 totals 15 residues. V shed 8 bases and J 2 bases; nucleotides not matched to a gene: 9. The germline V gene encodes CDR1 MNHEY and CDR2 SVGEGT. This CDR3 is CASYSYGTGNYGYTF. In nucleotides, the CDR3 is TGTGCCAGCTATTCCTATGGGACAGGGAACTATGGCTACACCTTC.

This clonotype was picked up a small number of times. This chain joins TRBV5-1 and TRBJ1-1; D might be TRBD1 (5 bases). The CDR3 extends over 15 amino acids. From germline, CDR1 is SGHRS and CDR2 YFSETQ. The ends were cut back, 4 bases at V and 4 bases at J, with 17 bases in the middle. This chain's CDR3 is CASSPMGTLGTEAFF. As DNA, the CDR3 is TGCGCCAGCAGCCCGATGGGGACGCTTGGCACTGAAGCTTTCTTT. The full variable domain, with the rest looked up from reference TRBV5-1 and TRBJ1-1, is KAGVTQTPRYLIKTRGQQVTLSCSPISGHRSVSWYQQTPGQGLQFLFEYFSETQRNKGNFPGRFSGRQFSNSRSEMNVSTLELGDSALYLCASSPMGTLGTEAFFGQGTRLTVV.

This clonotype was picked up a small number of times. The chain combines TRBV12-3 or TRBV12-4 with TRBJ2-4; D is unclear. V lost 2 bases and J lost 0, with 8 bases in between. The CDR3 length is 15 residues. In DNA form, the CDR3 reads TGTGCCAGCAGTTTAACTGGAATAGCCAAAAACATTCAGTACTTC. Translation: CASSLTGIAKNIQYF.

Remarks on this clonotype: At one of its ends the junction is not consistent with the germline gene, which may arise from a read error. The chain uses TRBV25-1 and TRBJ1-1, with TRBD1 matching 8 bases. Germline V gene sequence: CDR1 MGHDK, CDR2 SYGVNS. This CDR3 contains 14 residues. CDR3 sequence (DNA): TGTGCCAGCAGTGTCCAGGGGGCGAACACTGAATCTTTCTTT. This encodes CASSVQGANTESFF.

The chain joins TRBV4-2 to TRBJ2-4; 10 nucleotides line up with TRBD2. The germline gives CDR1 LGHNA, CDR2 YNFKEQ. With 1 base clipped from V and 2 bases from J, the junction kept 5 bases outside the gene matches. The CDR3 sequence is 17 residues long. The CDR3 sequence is CASSQGQAGGSKNIQYF. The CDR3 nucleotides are TGTGCCAGCAGCCAAGGACAAGCGGGAGGGTCCAAAAACATTCAGTACTTC.

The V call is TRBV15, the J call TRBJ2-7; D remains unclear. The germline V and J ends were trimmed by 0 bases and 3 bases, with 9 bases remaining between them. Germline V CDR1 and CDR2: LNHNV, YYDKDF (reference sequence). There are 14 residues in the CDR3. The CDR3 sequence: CATSRDKGGYEQYF. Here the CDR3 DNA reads TGTGCCACCAGCAGAGATAAGGGTGGCTACGAGCAGTACTTC.

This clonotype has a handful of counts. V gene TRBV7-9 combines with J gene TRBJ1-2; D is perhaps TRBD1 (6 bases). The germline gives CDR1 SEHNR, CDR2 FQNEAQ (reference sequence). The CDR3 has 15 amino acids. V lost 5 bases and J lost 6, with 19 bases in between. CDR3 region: CASSLGLDRSDGYTF. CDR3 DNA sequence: TGTGCCAGCAGCCTGGGGTTAGACAGGTCGGATGGCTACACCTTC.

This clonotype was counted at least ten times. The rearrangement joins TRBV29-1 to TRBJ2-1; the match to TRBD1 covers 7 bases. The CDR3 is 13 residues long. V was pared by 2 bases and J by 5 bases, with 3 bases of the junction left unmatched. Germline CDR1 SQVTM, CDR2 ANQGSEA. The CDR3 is CSVETDRDNEQFF. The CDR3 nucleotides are TGCAGCGTTGAAACCGACAGGGACAATGAGCAGTTCTTC.

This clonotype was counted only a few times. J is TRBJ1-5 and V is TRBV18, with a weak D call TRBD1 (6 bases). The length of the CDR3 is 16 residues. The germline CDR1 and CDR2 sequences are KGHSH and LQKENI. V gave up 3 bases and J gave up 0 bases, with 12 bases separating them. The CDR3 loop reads CASSPLGGLSNQPQHF. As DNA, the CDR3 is TGTGCCAGCTCACCCCTTGGGGGCCTTAGCAATCAGCCCCAGCATTTT. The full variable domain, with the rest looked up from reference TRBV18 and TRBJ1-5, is NAGVMQNPRHLVRRRGQEARLRCSPMKGHSHVYWYRQLPEEGLKFMVYLQKENIIDESGMPKERFSAEFPKEGPSILRIQQVVRGDSAAYFCASSPLGGLSNQPQHFGDGTRLSIL.

The CDR3 loop is CASSLRQGVVFTEAFF. The CDR3 DNA is TGTGCCAGCAGTTTAAGACAGGGGGTAGTGTTCACTGAAGCTTTCTTT. The chain combines TRBV12-3 or TRBV12-4 with TRBJ1-1, with 9 bases matching TRBD1. The CDR3 sequence is 16 residues long. Unmatched junction bases numbered 8, after V lost 2 bases and J lost 4 bases.

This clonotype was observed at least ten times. CDR3 DNA sequence: TGTGCCATCAGCCCCGGACTAGCGGGGGGCCACAATGAGCAGTTCTTC. Translation: CAISPGLAGGHNEQFF. The chain recombines TRBV10-3 with TRBJ2-1; 14 bases are a match to TRBD2. V lost 6 bases, J lost 5 bases, and 6 bases stayed unmatched. CDR1 and CDR2 (germline): ENHRY, SYGVKD. CDR3 length: 16 residues.

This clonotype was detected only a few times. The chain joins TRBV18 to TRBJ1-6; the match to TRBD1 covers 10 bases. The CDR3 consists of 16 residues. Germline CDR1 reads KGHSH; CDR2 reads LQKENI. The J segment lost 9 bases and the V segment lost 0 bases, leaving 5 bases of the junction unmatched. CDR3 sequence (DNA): TGTGCCAGCTCACCACCCATGGGACAGGGGAGTTCACCCCTCCACTTT. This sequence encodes CASSPPMGQGSSPLHF.

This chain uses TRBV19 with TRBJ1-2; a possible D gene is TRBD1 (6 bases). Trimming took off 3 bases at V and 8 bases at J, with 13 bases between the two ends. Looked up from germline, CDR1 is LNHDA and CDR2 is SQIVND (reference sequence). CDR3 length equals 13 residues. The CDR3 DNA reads TGTGCCAGTAGTATGAACAGGGCAGACGGCTACACCTTC. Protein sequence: CASSMNRADGYTF.